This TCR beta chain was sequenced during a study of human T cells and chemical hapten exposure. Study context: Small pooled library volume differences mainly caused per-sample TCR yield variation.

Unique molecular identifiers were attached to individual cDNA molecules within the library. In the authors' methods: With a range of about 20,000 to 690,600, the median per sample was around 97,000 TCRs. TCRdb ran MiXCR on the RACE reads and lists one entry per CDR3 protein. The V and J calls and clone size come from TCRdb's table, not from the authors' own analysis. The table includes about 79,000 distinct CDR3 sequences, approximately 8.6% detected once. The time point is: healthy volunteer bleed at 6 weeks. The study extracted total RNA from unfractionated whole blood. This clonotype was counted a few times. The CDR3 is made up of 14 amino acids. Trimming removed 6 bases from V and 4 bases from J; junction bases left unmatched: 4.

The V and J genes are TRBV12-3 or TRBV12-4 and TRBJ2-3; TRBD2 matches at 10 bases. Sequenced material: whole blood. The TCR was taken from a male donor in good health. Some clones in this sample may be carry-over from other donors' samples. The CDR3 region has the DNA TGTGCCAGCAGCCTAGCGGGAGATGCAGATACGCAGTATTTT. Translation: CASSLAGDADTQYF.